These T cell receptor beta chains were read from a single sample in a study of metastatic and nonmetastatic thyroid tumors. TCRdb re-called the PCR reads via MiXCR. Of roughly 45,000 clones in the sample, under 4% were seen once. The sample taken for sequencing was blood. The receptors derive from a female donor with papillary thyroid cancer or a benign thyroid nodule (not recorded which). Some clones in this sample may be carry-over from other donors' samples. CDR3s include the opening cysteine and the closing phenylalanine or tryptophan. The D gene is left open where the match is weak. Clone sizes are given selectively: once, few, many, or a class where the clone is expanded.

clone size | J gene | D gene | V gene | CDR3 DNA | CDR3 protein
- | TRBJ1-1 | - | TRBV10-3 | TGTGCCATTACGCCACAATTGAACACTGAAGCTTTCTTT | CAITPQLNTEAFF
many | TRBJ2-5 | TRBD2 | TRBV27 | TGTGCCAGCGCCGGACTAGCAATGGGTGAGACCCAGTACTTC | CASAGLAMGETQYF
few | TRBJ2-2 | - | TRBV27 | TGTGCCAGCAGTTGGACCGTAGGATCCTTCGCGAACACCGGGGAGCTGTTTTTT | CASSWTVGSFANTGELFF
many | TRBJ2-4 | TRBD1 | TRBV7-9 | TGTGCCAGCAGCCCAACAGGGTGGACAGGGGATGGTCTAGCCAAAAACATTCAGTACTTC | CASSPTGWTGDGLAKNIQYF
few | TRBJ2-7 | - | TRBV6-2/TRBV6-3 | TGTGCCAGCATTTACGCCGGTACAGGGTATCTCCACGAGCAGTACTTC | CASIYAGTGYLHEQYF
medium-sized | TRBJ2-1 | - | TRBV9 | TGTGCCAGCAGCGTAGTCGGCGGTAGCTCCTACAATGAGCAGTTCTTC | CASSVVGGSSYNEQFF
medium-sized | TRBJ2-1 | TRBD2 | TRBV5-1 | TGCGCCAGCGGAGCGGGAGGAGGGGGCAATGAGCAGTTCTTC | CASGAGGGGNEQFF
many | TRBJ2-5 | TRBD2 | TRBV5-6 | TGTGCCAGCAGCTTTCCTGGCGGGAGGGAAGAGACCCAGTACTTC | CASSFPGGREETQYF
many | TRBJ2-3 | TRBD2 | TRBV19 | TGTGCCAGTAGTATGCCAAGACTAGCGGGAGGAGTATCAGATACGCAGTATTTT | CASSMPRLAGGVSDTQYF
- | TRBJ2-3 | - | TRBV27 | TGTGCCAGCAGGCCCGGCGGGGTAGCGGACACAGATACGCAGTATTTT | CASRPGGVADTDTQYF
many | TRBJ2-1 | - | TRBV20-1 | TGCAGTGCCCATCGGACATCACTTTCGGGTGAGCAGTTCTTC | CSAHRTSLSGEQFF
few | TRBJ2-1 | - | TRBV12-3/TRBV12-4 | TGTGCCAGCAGACCCGGGACATATCTTTACAATGAGCAGTTCTTC | CASRPGTYLYNEQFF
many | TRBJ2-7 | - | TRBV2 | TGTGCCAGCAGTGAAGCGGATTACGAGCAGTACTTC | CASSEADYEQYF
- | TRBJ1-2 | - | TRBV2 | TGTGCCAGCAGTGGTGTGGGTGGCTATGGCTACACCTTC | CASSGVGGYGYTF
- | TRBJ1-1 | TRBD1 | TRBV7-8 | TGTGCCAGCAGCCAAGAAGACAGGGTTTCCGCTTTCTTT | CASSQEDRVSAFF
many | TRBJ2-3 | TRBD2 | TRBV12-3/TRBV12-4 | TGTGCCAGCAGTTCGACTAGCGGGAGAAGGTGGGGCACAGATACGCAGTATTTT | CASSSTSGRRWGTDTQYF
- | TRBJ2-7 | - | TRBV27 | TGTGCCAGCAGCCTCAAAGACAGGCCCCAGGGGGTAGCGGGCCTCTACGAGCAGTACTTC | CASSLKDRPQGVAGLYEQYF
few | TRBJ1-2 | - | TRBV6-1 | TGTGCCAGCAGTGATATCAGGTTATACGGCTACACCTTC | CASSDIRLYGYTF
many | TRBJ2-5 | - | TRBV7-6 | TGTGCCAGCAGCTCCCGTGGACAGACGGGGACGGAGACCCAGTACTTC | CASSSRGQTGTETQYF
- | TRBJ2-7 | TRBD2 | TRBV20-1 | TGCAGTGCTAGCGACTTAGCGGGGTGGGGCGAGCAGTACTTC | CSASDLAGWGEQYF
- | TRBJ2-7 | - | TRBV9 | TGTGCCAGCAGCGCCGACACCTCGGGCTACGAGCAGTACTTC | CASSADTSGYEQYF
medium-sized | TRBJ2-3 | TRBD2 | TRBV27 | TGTGCCAGCAGTTCCAGACTAGCGGGAGGTACAGATACGCAGTATTTT | CASSSRLAGGTDTQYF
- | TRBJ1-2 | - | TRBV2 | TGTGCCAGCAGTGAAAGTGTTTGGGGGGCGCCGGGCTACACCTTC | CASSESVWGAPGYTF
- | TRBJ2-7 | - | TRBV12-3/TRBV12-4 | TGTGCCAGCACTCGGGAGCGTGCCTACGAGCAGTACTTC | CASTRERAYEQYF
many | TRBJ2-5 | - | TRBV4-1 | TGCGCCAGCAGCCAAGACAGGTGGGAGACCCAGTACTTC | CASSQDRWETQYF
many | TRBJ2-1 | - | TRBV10-2 | TGCGCCAGCAGAGAACCAAAAAGGGCCCAGTTCTTC | CASREPKRAQFF
few | TRBJ1-5 | - | TRBV28 | TGTGCCAGCAGTTTCCCAGGAGGCCAGCCCCAGCATTTT | CASSFPGGQPQHF
many | TRBJ2-1 | TRBD1 | TRBV25-1 | TGTGCCAGCAGGAGGACTAGGGACAGGGTGAACAATGAGCAGTTCTTC | CASRRTRDRVNNEQFF
few | TRBJ1-3 | - | TRBV5-1 | TGCGCCAGCAGCTTGGGGGTACAGGGACCTGGAAACACCATATATTTT | CASSLGVQGPGNTIYF
few | TRBJ2-5 | - | TRBV5-4 | TGTGCCAGCAGCTTGGGGTCTGAGACCCAGTACTTC | CASSLGSETQYF
many | TRBJ2-1 | TRBD2 | TRBV12-3/TRBV12-4 | TGTGCCAGCAGTTTAGTGTTGGGACTAGCGGGCTCGAGGTCCTACAATGAGCAGTTCTTC | CASSLVLGLAGSRSYNEQFF
many | TRBJ1-5 | - | TRBV10-3 | TGTGCCATCAGTGAGTCTGGTCAGCCCCAGCATTTT | CAISESGQPQHF
many | TRBJ1-2 | - | TRBV9 | TGTGCCAGCAGCACCTGGACGGGGGCGGATGGCTACACCTTC | CASSTWTGADGYTF
many | TRBJ2-1 | - | TRBV6-1 | TGTGCCAGCAGCCTCGATGCAAGACGCAACAATGAGCAGTTCTTC | CASSLDARRNNEQFF
- | TRBJ2-7 | - | TRBV6-1 | TGTGCCAGCAGTGAATTCCAGGTAGGCTCCTACGAGCAGTGCTTC | CASSEFQVGSYEQCF
few | TRBJ1-2 | TRBD1 | TRBV6-1 | TGTGCCAGCAGAGTCGGACAGGGAATCTATGGCTACACCTTC | CASRVGQGIYGYTF
- | TRBJ2-5 | - | TRBV28 | TGTGCCAGCAGTTTAGCGTCGGGCCAGTACTTC | CASSLASGQYF
many | TRBJ1-1 | - | TRBV9 | TGTGCCAGCAGCTTCCGCTCGGGAGGGGTCGGGGTCACTGAAGCTTTCTTT | CASSFRSGGVGVTEAFF
many | TRBJ1-1 | - | TRBV28 | TGTGCCAGCAGTCCAGGGCCTATGAACACTGAAGCTTTCTTT | CASSPGPMNTEAFF
- | TRBJ2-5 | - | TRBV27 | TGTGCCAGCAGTCCAGGGGTCCCGGAGACCCAGTACTTC | CASSPGVPETQYF
- | TRBJ1-1 | - | TRBV2 | TGTGCCAGCACTGGGACATTGAACACTGAAGCTTTCTTT | CASTGTLNTEAFF
many | TRBJ2-1 | TRBD2 | TRBV24-1 | TGTGCCACCAGTGACCCACGGACTAGTGGTGAGCAGTTCTTC | CATSDPRTSGEQFF
- | TRBJ1-2 | - | TRBV30 | TGTGCCTGGAATGAAGGGGAGCGGGGAGGCTACACCTTC | CAWNEGERGGYTF
many | TRBJ2-7 | - | TRBV4-1 | TGCGCCAGCAGCCAAACAGGGTCTCTGGTCTACGAGCAGTACTTC | CASSQTGSLVYEQYF
few | TRBJ2-3 | TRBD2 | TRBV7-3 | TGTGCCAGCAGCTTAACGGGGACCGCGGGGGCAGATACGCAGTATTTT | CASSLTGTAGADTQYF
many | TRBJ1-4 | TRBD1 | TRBV20-1 | TGCAGTGCTCGCGCACTCGGGACAGGACCACTCCTAACTAATGAAAAACTGTTTTTT | CSARALGTGPLLTNEKLFF
- | TRBJ1-5 | - | TRBV7-2 | TGTGCCAGCAGTAAAGGGACGGAGAGCAATCAGCCCCAGCATTTT | CASSKGTESNQPQHF
once | TRBJ1-6 | TRBD1 | TRBV27 | TGTGCCAGCAGTTTATTTGGACAGGGGGCGAAGTCACCCCTCCACTTT | CASSLFGQGAKSPLHF
few | TRBJ2-7 | - | TRBV12-3/TRBV12-4 | TGTGCCAGCAGTCGGACAGAGACCTACGAGCAGTACTTC | CASSRTETYEQYF
few | TRBJ2-1 | - | TRBV27 | TGTGCCAGCAGTTCTACAGGGTACAATGAGCAGTTCTTC | CASSSTGYNEQFF
few | TRBJ1-3 | - | TRBV20-1 | TGCAGTGCTAACCCCTCAGGGGCAGGAAACACCATATATTTT | CSANPSGAGNTIYF
few | TRBJ1-1 | - | TRBV6-9 | TGTGCCAGCAAGTTGCAGCAGGTCGGGCCTATGGGTGAAGCTTTCTTT | CASKLQQVGPMGEAFF
few | TRBJ2-3 | TRBD2 | TRBV5-1 | TGCGCCAGCAGCTTGCGACTAGCGGGAAGGGCAGATACGCAGTATTTT | CASSLRLAGRADTQYF
medium-sized | TRBJ1-5 | TRBD1 | TRBV2 | TGTGCCAGCAGTCAAATCAGGGGGCTAGGCAATCAGCCCCAGCATTTT | CASSQIRGLGNQPQHF
many | TRBJ1-1 | - | TRBV5-4 | TGTGCCAGCAGCTTGGCCGGACCGGGCGCTGAAGCTTTCTTT | CASSLAGPGAEAFF
many | TRBJ1-2 | TRBD1 | TRBV20-1 | TGCAGTGCTGAGACAGGGGGCTGGCTGAGTGGCTACACCTTC | CSAETGGWLSGYTF
- | TRBJ2-2 | - | TRBV6-1 | TGTGCCAGCCAAGCCGGGGGGCTTGAGACCGGGGAGCTGTTTTTT | CASQAGGLETGELFF
many | TRBJ2-1 | TRBD2 | TRBV28 | TGTGCCAGCAGCCCTATTAGACTAGCGGAATACAATGAGCAGTTCTTC | CASSPIRLAEYNEQFF
few | TRBJ2-3 | TRBD1 | TRBV4-1 | TGCGCCAGCAGCCAAGAAGGGGGCGTTGGAGATACGCAGTATTTT | CASSQEGGVGDTQYF